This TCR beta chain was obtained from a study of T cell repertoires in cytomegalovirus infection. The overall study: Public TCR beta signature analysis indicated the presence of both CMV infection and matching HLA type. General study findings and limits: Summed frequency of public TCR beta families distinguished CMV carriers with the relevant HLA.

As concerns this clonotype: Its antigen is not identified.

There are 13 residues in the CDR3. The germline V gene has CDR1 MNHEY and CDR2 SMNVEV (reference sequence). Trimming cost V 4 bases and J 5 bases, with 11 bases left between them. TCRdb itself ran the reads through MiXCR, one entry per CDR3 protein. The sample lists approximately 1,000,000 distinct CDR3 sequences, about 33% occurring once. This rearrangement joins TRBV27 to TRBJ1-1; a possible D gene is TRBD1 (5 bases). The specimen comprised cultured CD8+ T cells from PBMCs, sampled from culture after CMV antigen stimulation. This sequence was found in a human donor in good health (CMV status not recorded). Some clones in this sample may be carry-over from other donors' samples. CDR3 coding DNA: TGTGCCAGCAGTTACGGGGCGCGAACTGAAGCTTTCTTT. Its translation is CASSYGARTEAFF.